This TCR beta chain was identified during a study of vaccination and CD4 T cells after COVID-19. About the study: Overlapping spike peptides from SARS-CoV-2, HCoV-NL63, HCoV-OC43 and HCoV-229E served to stimulate the cells.

Cultured CD4+ T cell DNA was sequenced using the Oncomine TCR Beta short-read assay. TCRdb recomputed calls from the PCR reads with MiXCR, one row per CDR3 protein. The data show about 12,000 distinct CDR3 sequences, roughly 57% seen once. Indicated treatment: approximately nine-day PBMC culture with coronavirus spike peptide pools or control peptides (ViraFEST assay). This CDR3 contains 14 residues. Germline V gene sequence: CDR1 SEHNR, CDR2 FQNEAQ (reference sequence). Germline trimming cut 1 base from V and 4 bases from J; bases unmatched to any gene: 1. The sample holds one count of this clonotype. Its antigen is unidentified.

The TCR sequence derives from a human donor who had recovered from COVID-19. The specimen sequenced was CD4+ T cells from blood, cultured in vitro. The rearrangement links TRBV7-9 to TRBJ2-3; 8 bases agree with TRBD2. The CDR3 reads CASSLGTSSDTQYF. Written as DNA, the CDR3 is TGTGCCAGCAGCTTAGGGACTAGCTCAGATACGCAGTATTTT. The full variable domain, completed using reference TRBV7-9 and TRBJ2-3, is DTGVSQNPRHKITKRGQNVTFRCDPISEHNRLYWYRQTLGQGPEFLTYFQNEAQLEKSRLLSDRFSAERPKGSFSTLEIQRTEQGDSAMYLCASSLGTSSDTQYFGPGTRLTVL.